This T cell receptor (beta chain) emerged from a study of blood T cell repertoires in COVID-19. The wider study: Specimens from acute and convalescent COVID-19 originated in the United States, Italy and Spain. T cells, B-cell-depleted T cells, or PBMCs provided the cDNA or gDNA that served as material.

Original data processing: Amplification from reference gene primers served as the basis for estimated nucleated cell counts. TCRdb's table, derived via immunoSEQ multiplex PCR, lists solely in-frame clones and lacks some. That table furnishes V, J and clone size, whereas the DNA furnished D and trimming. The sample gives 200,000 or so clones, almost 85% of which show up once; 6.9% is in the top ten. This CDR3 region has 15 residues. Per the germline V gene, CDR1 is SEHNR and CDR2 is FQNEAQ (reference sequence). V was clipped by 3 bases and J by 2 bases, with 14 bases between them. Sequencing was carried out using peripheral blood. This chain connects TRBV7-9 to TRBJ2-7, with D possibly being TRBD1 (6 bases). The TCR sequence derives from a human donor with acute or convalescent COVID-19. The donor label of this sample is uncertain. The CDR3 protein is CASSLNEGGPYEQYF. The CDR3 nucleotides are TGTGCCAGCAGCTTGAATGAAGGGGGTCCCTACGAGCAGTACTTC.